Shown below are 24 T cell receptor beta chains from a single sample sequenced in a study of identical twins. TCRdb recomputed calls from the 5' RACE reads with MiXCR, one row per CDR3 protein. Of some 1,600,000 distinct CDR3 sequences listed, 32% are singletons. Sequencing was carried out using cord blood. Receptor source: a newborn girl in good health.

This clonotype was counted many times. The chain links TRBV12-3 or TRBV12-4 to TRBJ2-5; D perhaps matches TRBD2 (5 bases). The CDR3 contains 14 residues. Deletions cut 2 bases from V and 1 base from J, with 8 bases between. The CDR3 DNA reads as TGTGCCAGCAGTTTAAGGCTAGCCCAAGAGACCCAGTACTTC. Its translation is CASSLRLAQETQYF.

This rearrangement joins TRBV28 to TRBJ2-7; D gene unclear. This CDR3 contains 14 residues. Per the germline V gene, CDR1 is MDHEN and CDR2 is SYDVKM. Trimming removed 6 bases from V and 2 bases from J, with 14 bases in between. CDR3 sequence: CASSLTIHTYEQYF. DNA of the CDR3: TGTGCCAGCAGCCTAACCATACACACCTACGAGCAGTACTTC.

This chain uses TRBV28 with TRBJ2-4, with TRBD2 identical over 10 bases. The CDR3 length is 17 residues. V lost 5 bases, J lost 15 bases, and 22 bases stayed unmatched. CDR1 and CDR2 (germline): MDHEN, SYDVKM. The CDR3, as DNA: TGTGCCAGCAGTACATTCCATACTAGCGGGATCCACTACGAGCGGTACTTC. Protein sequence: CASSTFHTSGIHYERYF.

The chain couples TRBV7-9 to TRBJ2-1; 10 nucleotides match TRBD2. Germline assignment: CDR1 SEHNR and CDR2 FQNEAQ (reference sequence). The CDR3 sequence is 18 residues long. With V trimmed by 1 base and J by 3 bases, 9 bases remained unmatched. This chain's CDR3 is CASSLGFRGTSDYNEQFF. As DNA, the CDR3 is TGTGCCAGCAGCTTAGGTTTCCGGGGGACTAGCGACTACAATGAGCAGTTCTTC.

Written as DNA, the CDR3 is TGCAGTGCTAGAGATTTGCGGAAGGGACTAGCGGGATTTGGGGAGCAGTTCTTC. Translation: CSARDLRKGLAGFGEQFF. The J gene is TRBJ2-1, the V gene TRBV20-1, with 13 bases matching TRBD2. Trimming cost V 0 bases and J 10 bases; bases outside gene matches: 15. Germline V gene sequence: CDR1 DFQATT, CDR2 SNEGSKA (reference sequence). The CDR3 extends over 18 amino acids.

The rearrangement links TRBV11-2 to TRBJ2-7; D is unclear. Between the trimmed V and J ends, which lost 3 bases and 7 bases, there was a span of 25 bases. The CDR3 extends over 17 amino acids. Germline CDR1 is SGHAT and CDR2 is FQNNGV. In DNA form, the CDR3 reads TGTGCCAGCAGCTTCATCAGGTCAACGTGGGGTTACAATGAGCAGTACTTC. It codes for CASSFIRSTWGYNEQYF.

The chain is built from TRBV9 and TRBJ1-1; D might be TRBD1 (5 bases). Germline CDR1 and CDR2: SGDLS and YYNGEE. Trimming left V 1 base short and J 6 bases short, with 10 bases between. The CDR3 consists of 13 residues. This chain's CDR3 is CASSVWMGAEAFF. As DNA, the CDR3 is TGTGCCAGCAGCGTATGGATGGGGGCTGAAGCTTTCTTT.

The chain has TRBV28 and TRBJ2-1; 8 bases agree with TRBD1. The germline V gene encodes CDR1 MDHEN and CDR2 SYDVKM. The CDR3 totals 13 residues. Unmatched junction bases numbered 3, after V lost 7 bases and J lost 4 bases. CDR3 bases: TGTGCCAGCACGGACAGGGCGTACAATGAGCAGTTCTTC. It translates to CASTDRAYNEQFF.

CDR3 DNA sequence: TGTGCCACCAGTGATTACCTAGCCTCCACAGATACGCAGTATTTT. Translation: CATSDYLASTDTQYF. The chain recombines TRBV24-1 with TRBJ2-3; TRBD2 is a possible D gene (5 bases). CDR1 is KGHDR, CDR2 SFDVKD, per germline. Trimming removed 2 bases from V and 2 bases from J, with 10 bases in between. The CDR3 covers 15 residues.

The chain carries TRBV25-1 and TRBJ1-5; possible D gene TRBD1, 5 bases. V was shortened by 4 bases and J by 2 bases, with 15 bases between the two germline ends. The germline V gene has CDR1 MGHDK and CDR2 SYGVNS. CDR3 length equals 16 residues. The CDR3 sequence is CASSGTGTNGNQPQHF. Written as DNA, the CDR3 is TGTGCCAGCAGTGGGACCGGGACGAATGGCAATCAGCCCCAGCATTTT.

The chain uses TRBV20-1 and TRBJ2-3; tentatively, D is TRBD1 or TRBD2 (5 bases each). Germline values: CDR1 DFQATT, CDR2 SNEGSKA (reference sequence). Trimming took 4 bases from V and 14 from J, leaving 13 bases between them. This CDR3 is 10 amino acids long. The CDR3 region has the DNA TGCAGTGCTACCCAATCGGGGCGGTATTTT. Protein product: CSATQSGRYF.

This clonotype was found many times. The rearrangement joins TRBV27 to TRBJ2-7; 11 nucleotides line up with TRBD2. CDR3 size: 13 residues. The germline V gene encodes CDR1 MNHEY and CDR2 SMNVEV (reference sequence). V lost 6 bases and J lost 7; bases outside the gene matches: 5. The CDR3 here is CASSPRLAGEQYF. Written as DNA, the CDR3 is TGTGCCAGCAGCCCGAGACTAGCGGGAGAGCAGTACTTC.

The V call is TRBV28, the J call TRBJ2-1; 10 positions match TRBD2. The CDR3 totals 17 residues. Trimming took 2 bases from V and 0 from J; bases not matched to a gene: 4. Germline loops: CDR1 MDHEN, CDR2 SYDVKM. The CDR3 here is CASSLISGRLSYNEQFF. The DNA of the CDR3 is TGTGCCAGCAGTTTAATTAGCGGGAGGCTCTCCTACAATGAGCAGTTCTTC. The whole variable domain, filled in from reference TRBV28 and TRBJ2-1, reads DVKVTQSSRYLVKRTGEKVFLECVQDMDHENMFWYRQDPGLGLRLIYFSYDVKMKEKGDIPEGYSVSREKKERFSLILESASTNQTSMYLCASSLISGRLSYNEQFFGPGTRLTVL.

This clonotype was seen many times. V and J are TRBV10-3 and TRBJ1-2; TRBD1 aligns across 7 bases. The V segment lost 3 bases and the J segment 3 bases; nucleotides outside the gene matches: 7. Germline V gene data show CDR1 as ENHRY and CDR2 as SYGVKD. This CDR3 is built from 15 residues. The CDR3 region has the DNA TGTGCCATCAGTGACGTGGGACAGTCTGACTATGGCTACACCTTC. Translation gives CAISDVGQSDYGYTF.

A few counts support this clonotype. This rearrangement joins TRBV10-3 to TRBJ1-4, with no clear D. Germline lookup yields CDR1 ENHRY and CDR2 SYGVKD. Trimming removed 0 bases at V and 5 bases at J, with 1 base between. This CDR3 is 12 amino acids long. The CDR3, as DNA: TGTGCCATCAGTGAGTCGAATGAAAAACTGTTTTTT. Translating gives CAISESNEKLFF.

This chain joins TRBV20-1 and TRBJ2-7, with D unclear. Germline CDR1 is DFQATT and CDR2 is SNEGSKA (reference sequence). CDR3 size: 13 residues. This CDR3 is CSPTGGYSYEQYF. As DNA, the CDR3 is TGCAGCCCAACGGGCGGTTACTCCTACGAGCAGTACTTC.

A few counts support this clonotype. V gene TRBV11-2 combines with J gene TRBJ2-1; D is unclear. V was cut by 6 bases and J by 0 bases, with 15 bases left in between. Germline CDR1 is SGHAT and CDR2 is FQNNGV. The CDR3 extends over 16 amino acids. The CDR3 DNA reads TGTGCCAGCAGTCCGCCAGGACGTTACTCCTACAATGAGCAGTTCTTC. Protein product: CASSPPGRYSYNEQFF.

As concerns this clonotype: At one of its ends the junction is not consistent with the germline gene, which may arise from a read error. The gene calls are TRBV27 and TRBJ2-7; a possible D gene is TRBD1 (6 bases). The CDR3 spans 13 residues. Germline V lookup: CDR1 MNHEY, CDR2 SMNVEV (reference sequence). The CDR3 bases are TGTGTCAGCAGCCCAGGGGTCCTTTACGAGCAGTACTTC. Its protein product is CVSSPGVLYEQYF.

This chain joins TRBV4-1 and TRBJ2-5; 7 bases line up with TRBD1. The ends lost 1 base at V and 3 bases at J; junction bases unmatched: 11. The CDR3 extends over 17 amino acids. Germline assignment: CDR1 MGHRA and CDR2 YSYEKL. CDR3 bases: TGCGCCAGCAGCCAAGTTAGTAGGGGGCAGGCCGAAGAGACCCAGTACTTC. Residues: CASSQVSRGQAEETQYF.

The chain combines TRBV11-3 with TRBJ2-1; TRBD2 agrees at 7 bases. Germline CDR1 and CDR2: SGHNT and YENEEA. With V trimmed by 4 bases and J by 5 bases, 8 bases remained unmatched. The CDR3 runs 15 residues. In DNA, the CDR3 is TGTGCCAGCAGCTCAGGCCGACTAGCCCACAATGAGCAGTTCTTC. Translating it yields CASSSGRLAHNEQFF.

The CDR3 is CASSTRRGALADTQYF. CDR3 nucleotide sequence: TGTGCCAGCAGCACCCGTAGAGGGGCATTGGCCGATACGCAGTATTTT. The chain is built from TRBV5-6 and TRBJ2-3, with D possibly called TRBD1 or TRBD2 (5 bases each). V lost 4 bases to trimming and J lost 6 bases, with 21 bases between them. The CDR3 has 16 amino acids. The germline V gene encodes CDR1 SGHDT and CDR2 YYEEEE.

The chain is built from TRBV20-1 and TRBJ2-5, with D perhaps being TRBD1 or TRBD2 (5 bases each). V was shortened by 3 bases and J by 4 bases, with 12 bases between the two germline ends. CDR3 length equals 13 residues. The V gene's germline CDR1 is DFQATT and CDR2 SNEGSKA (reference sequence). The CDR3 DNA reads TGCAGTGCTAGTGGAGCAGGGAGAGAGACCCAGTACTTC. Its protein is CSASGAGRETQYF.

This clonotype turned up a few times. J is TRBJ2-4 and V is TRBV29-1, with 10 positions matching TRBD1. The CDR3 sequence is 13 residues long. V was clipped by 7 bases and J by 13 bases; unmatched bases: 13. Germline V gene sequence: CDR1 SQVTM, CDR2 ANQGSEA. The CDR3 sequence is CSATGTGVREQYF. The CDR3 nucleotides are TGCAGCGCCACCGGGACAGGGGTGAGGGAGCAGTACTTC.

The genes are TRBV29-1 and TRBJ1-4, with a possible D match to TRBD1 (5 bases). The CDR3 contains 13 residues. Germline V gives CDR1 SQVTM, CDR2 ANQGSEA. Deletions cut 4 bases from V and 4 bases from J, with 10 bases between. The CDR3 spells CSVVEGSNEKLFF. Here the CDR3 DNA reads TGCAGCGTTGTCGAGGGGAGTAATGAAAAACTGTTTTTT.